A selection of T cell receptor beta chains follows, all from one sample in a study of shared clonotypes between healthy human individuals. The method was immunoSEQ multiplex PCR; TCRdb's version includes in-frame clones alone and lacks a portion of them. The repertoire consists of about 560,000 clones, with around 80% occurring once and the leading ten covering around 12%. The sample was PBMCs. Receptor source: a woman aged 40 to 50 in good health. Some clones in this sample may be carry-over from other donors' samples. Both conserved end residues are part of each CDR3. Fields, in order: J gene, V gene, D gene, clone size, CDR3 DNA, CDR3 protein. D genes are given only for firm matches. Rows give clone size only sometimes, using once, few, many, or a class for an expanded clone.

j_call: TRBJ2-3; v_call: TRBV5-6; d_call: .; clone_size: .; cdr3_nt: TGTGCCAGCAGCTTCTTGGAGGGGGATACAGATACGCAGTATTTT; cdr3_aa: CASSFLEGDTDTQYF
j_call: TRBJ2-3; v_call: TRBV7-2; d_call: .; clone_size: .; cdr3_nt: TGTGCCAGCAGCCCCAGCGGGACACCTAGCACAGATACGCAGTATTTT; cdr3_aa: CASSPSGTPSTDTQYF
j_call: TRBJ2-2; v_call: TRBV27; d_call: TRBD2; clone_size: once; cdr3_nt: TGTGCCAGCGGGCCCGGGACTAGCCCCTCCAGTGCCGGGGAGCTGTTTTTT; cdr3_aa: CASGPGTSPSSAGELFF
j_call: TRBJ2-5; v_call: TRBV4-3; d_call: TRBD2; clone_size: .; cdr3_nt: TGCGCCAGCAGCCAAGTGGGCGGGAGGGCGGAGACCCAGTACTTC; cdr3_aa: CASSQVGGRAETQYF
j_call: TRBJ2-1; v_call: TRBV29-1; d_call: TRBD2; clone_size: .; cdr3_nt: TGCAGCGTTATGACTAGCGGGGCGTACAATGAGCAGTTCTTC; cdr3_aa: CSVMTSGAYNEQFF
j_call: TRBJ2-5; v_call: TRBV25-1; d_call: .; clone_size: .; cdr3_nt: TGTGCCAGCAGTGAATTCCAAGAGACCCAGTACTTC; cdr3_aa: CASSEFQETQYF
j_call: TRBJ2-3; v_call: TRBV28; d_call: .; clone_size: .; cdr3_nt: TGTGTCAGCAGTAGTCGAAGGGGGATCACAGATACGCAGTATTTT; cdr3_aa: CVSSSRRGITDTQYF
j_call: TRBJ2-4; v_call: TRBV7-9; d_call: .; clone_size: few; cdr3_nt: TGTGCCAGCAGCTTTCTGGGTGCAAACATTCAGTACTTC; cdr3_aa: CASSFLGANIQYF
j_call: TRBJ1-2; v_call: TRBV28; d_call: TRBD1; clone_size: once; cdr3_nt: TGTGCCAGCAGTCGCTGGACAGGACCGGGCTATGGCTACACCTTC; cdr3_aa: CASSRWTGPGYGYTF
j_call: TRBJ2-7; v_call: TRBV27; d_call: .; clone_size: .; cdr3_nt: TGTGCCAGCAGTTCCACAGGGTTGCCGGCCTACGAGCAGTACTTC; cdr3_aa: CASSSTGLPAYEQYF
j_call: TRBJ2-7; v_call: TRBV19; d_call: .; clone_size: .; cdr3_nt: TGTGCCAGTAGTATACGGACAGCCCAAGTCTACGAGCAGTACTTC; cdr3_aa: CASSIRTAQVYEQYF
j_call: TRBJ2-2; v_call: TRBV5-4; d_call: .; clone_size: few; cdr3_nt: TGTGCCAGCAGCTTGAACAGTCGGACCGGGGAGCTGTTTTTT; cdr3_aa: CASSLNSRTGELFF
j_call: TRBJ2-2; v_call: TRBV6-5; d_call: .; clone_size: .; cdr3_nt: TGTGCCAGCAGTTACTCGGGGGCTCGGAACACCGGGGAGCTGTTTTTT; cdr3_aa: CASSYSGARNTGELFF
j_call: TRBJ1-4; v_call: TRBV5-1; d_call: TRBD1; clone_size: .; cdr3_nt: TGCGCCAGCAGCTTGGGGACAGGGGCAACTAATGAAAAACTGTTTTTT; cdr3_aa: CASSLGTGATNEKLFF
j_call: TRBJ2-1; v_call: TRBV10-1; d_call: TRBD2; clone_size: .; cdr3_nt: TGCGCCAGCAGTCTAAGCGGGAGGGCCGGGCATGAGCAGTTCTTC; cdr3_aa: CASSLSGRAGHEQFF
j_call: TRBJ1-1; v_call: TRBV5-1; d_call: .; clone_size: few; cdr3_nt: TGCGCCAGCAGCTTGACACCGAACACTGAAGCTTTCTTT; cdr3_aa: CASSLTPNTEAFF
j_call: TRBJ1-2; v_call: TRBV27; d_call: TRBD1; clone_size: .; cdr3_nt: TGTGCCAGCAGTCCCCGTGGACAGGGCGGCGGCTACACCTTC; cdr3_aa: CASSPRGQGGGYTF
j_call: TRBJ2-5; v_call: TRBV2; d_call: .; clone_size: .; cdr3_nt: TGTGCCAGCCGGACCCACAGGGAAGAGACCCAGTACTTC; cdr3_aa: CASRTHREETQYF
j_call: TRBJ1-4; v_call: TRBV28; d_call: .; clone_size: few; cdr3_nt: TGTGCCAGCAGCTCCAGGGTTGCTAATGAAAAACTGTTTTTT; cdr3_aa: CASSSRVANEKLFF
j_call: TRBJ1-1; v_call: TRBV10-2; d_call: TRBD1; clone_size: .; cdr3_nt: TGCGCCAGCAGTCTGACAGGGGAAGTTGAAGCTTTCTTT; cdr3_aa: CASSLTGEVEAFF
j_call: TRBJ2-7; v_call: TRBV5-5; d_call: TRBD1; clone_size: .; cdr3_nt: TGTGCCAGCAGCCAAGGACAGGGCCAAGGCTACGAGCAGTACTTC; cdr3_aa: CASSQGQGQGYEQYF
j_call: TRBJ1-1; v_call: TRBV19; d_call: .; clone_size: many; cdr3_nt: TGTGCCAGTAGTATCCCAGGAGTGAACACTGAAGCTTTCTTT; cdr3_aa: CASSIPGVNTEAFF